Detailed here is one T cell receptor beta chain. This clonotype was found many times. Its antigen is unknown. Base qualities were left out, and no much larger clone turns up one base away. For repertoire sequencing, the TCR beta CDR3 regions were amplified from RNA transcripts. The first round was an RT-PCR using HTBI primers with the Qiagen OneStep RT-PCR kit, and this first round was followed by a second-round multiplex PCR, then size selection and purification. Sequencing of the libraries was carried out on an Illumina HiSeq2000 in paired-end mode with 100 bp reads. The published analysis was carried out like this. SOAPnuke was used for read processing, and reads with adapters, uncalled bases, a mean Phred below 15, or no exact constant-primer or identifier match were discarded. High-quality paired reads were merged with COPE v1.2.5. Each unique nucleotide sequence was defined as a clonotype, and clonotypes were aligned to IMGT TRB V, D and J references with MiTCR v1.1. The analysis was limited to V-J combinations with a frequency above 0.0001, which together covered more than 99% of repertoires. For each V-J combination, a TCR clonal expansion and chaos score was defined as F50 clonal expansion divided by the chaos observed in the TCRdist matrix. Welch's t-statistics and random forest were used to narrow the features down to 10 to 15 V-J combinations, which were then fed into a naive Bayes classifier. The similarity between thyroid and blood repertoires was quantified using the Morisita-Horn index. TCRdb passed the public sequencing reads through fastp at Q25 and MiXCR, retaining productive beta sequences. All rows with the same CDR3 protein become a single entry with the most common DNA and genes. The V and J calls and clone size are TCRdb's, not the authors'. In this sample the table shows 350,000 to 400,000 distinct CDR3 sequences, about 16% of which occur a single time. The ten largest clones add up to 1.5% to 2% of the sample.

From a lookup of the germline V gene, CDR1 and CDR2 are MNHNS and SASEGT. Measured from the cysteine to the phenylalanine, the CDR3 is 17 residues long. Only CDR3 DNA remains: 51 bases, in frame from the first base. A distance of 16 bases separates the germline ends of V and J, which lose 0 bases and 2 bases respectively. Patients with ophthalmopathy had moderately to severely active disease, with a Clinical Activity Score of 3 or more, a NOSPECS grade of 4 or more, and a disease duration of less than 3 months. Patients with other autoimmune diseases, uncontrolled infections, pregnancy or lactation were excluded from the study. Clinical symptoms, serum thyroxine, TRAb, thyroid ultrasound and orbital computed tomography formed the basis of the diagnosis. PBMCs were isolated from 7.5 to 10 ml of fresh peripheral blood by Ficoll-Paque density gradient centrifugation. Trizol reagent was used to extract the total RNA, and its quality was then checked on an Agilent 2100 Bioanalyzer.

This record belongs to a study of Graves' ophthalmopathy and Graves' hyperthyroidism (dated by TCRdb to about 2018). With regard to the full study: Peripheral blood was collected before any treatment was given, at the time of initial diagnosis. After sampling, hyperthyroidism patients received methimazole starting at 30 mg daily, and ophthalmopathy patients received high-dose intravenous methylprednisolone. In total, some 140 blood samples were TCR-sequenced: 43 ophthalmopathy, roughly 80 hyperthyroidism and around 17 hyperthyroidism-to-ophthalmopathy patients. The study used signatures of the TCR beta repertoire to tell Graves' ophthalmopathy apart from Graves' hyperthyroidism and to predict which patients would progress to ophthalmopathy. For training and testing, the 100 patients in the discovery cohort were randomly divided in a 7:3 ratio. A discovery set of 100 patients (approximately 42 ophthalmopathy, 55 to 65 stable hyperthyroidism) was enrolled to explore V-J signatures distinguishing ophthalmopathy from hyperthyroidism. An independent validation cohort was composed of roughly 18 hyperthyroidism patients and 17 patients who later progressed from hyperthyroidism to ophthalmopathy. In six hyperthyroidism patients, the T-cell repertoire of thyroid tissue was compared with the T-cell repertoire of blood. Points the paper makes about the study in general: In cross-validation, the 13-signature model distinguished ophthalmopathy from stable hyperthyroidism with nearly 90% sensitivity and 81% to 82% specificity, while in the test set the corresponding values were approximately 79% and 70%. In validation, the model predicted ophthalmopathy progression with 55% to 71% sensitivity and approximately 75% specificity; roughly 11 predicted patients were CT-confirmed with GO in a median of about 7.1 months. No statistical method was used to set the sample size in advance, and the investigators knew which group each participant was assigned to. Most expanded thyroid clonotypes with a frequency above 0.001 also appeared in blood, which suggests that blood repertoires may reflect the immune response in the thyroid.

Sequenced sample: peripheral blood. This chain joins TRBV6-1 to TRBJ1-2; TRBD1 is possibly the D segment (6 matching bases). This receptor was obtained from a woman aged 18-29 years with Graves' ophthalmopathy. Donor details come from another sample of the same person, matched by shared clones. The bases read TGTGCCAGCAGTGAAGCGCTACAGGGCTGGTTGAACTATGGCTACACCTTC. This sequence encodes CASSEALQGWLNYGYTF.